The T cell receptor beta chain under discussion was sequenced for a study of cytomegalovirus exposure and HLA in healthy donors. Study-level information: In terms of ancestry, the Caucasian-associated cluster contained about four fifths of the approximately 400 genotyped donors.

Primers for the PCR totalled 60 Vbeta and 13 Jbeta. This table comes from immunoSEQ multiplex PCR, and its TCRdb copy is limited to in-frame clones, with some not included. This table has about 59,000 clones, 80% appearing once. The CDR3 covers 15 residues. J lost 3 bases, V lost 3 bases, and 5 bases had no gene match. The germline CDR1 and CDR2 sequences are SGDLS and YYNGEE. This sequence was found in a woman aged 40-49 years in good health and CMV-seronegative. V and J are TRBV9 and TRBJ2-1; 8 bases align to TRBD2. Sequenced: PBMCs. The CDR3 protein is CASSGGLGGYNEQFF. CDR3 coding DNA: TGTGCCAGCAGCGGGGGACTAGGTGGCTACAATGAGCAGTTCTTC.